The entry below gives a single TCR beta chain sequence along with its context. Its antigen is not known. These data originate in a study of molecular identifiers for immune sequencing clone quantification. Using its own MiXCR run on the PCR reads, TCRdb lists one record per CDR3 protein. The sample includes about 100,000 distinct CDR3 sequences, roughly a third of them seen just once. Regarding the study as a whole: Among 950,000 to 1,000,000 naive cells, as was reported, spiked Jurkat TCR RNA from one cell was detectable.

Naive CD8 libraries came from about 20,000 to 1,000,000 sorted cells with 10%, 30% or 50% RNA. The receptor comes from a human donor in good health. Some libraries in this study had Jurkat cell RNA spiked in. Sequenced: naive CD8+ T cells from blood, with Jurkat cell RNA spiked in. Specified subset: FACS-sorted CD8+CD4-CCR7+CD45RA+ naive T cells.

CDR3 protein: CASSRTGGTTEAFF. The CDR3 coding sequence is TGTGCCAGCAGCCGCACGGGAGGGACCACTGAAGCTTTCTTT. This sequence joins TRBV3-1 and TRBJ1-1, with D possibly matching TRBD1 (5 bases). Germline V CDR1 and CDR2: LGHDT, YNNKEL (reference sequence). Trimming pared 4 bases from V and 4 bases from J, leaving 13 bases between. CDR3 length: 14 residues.